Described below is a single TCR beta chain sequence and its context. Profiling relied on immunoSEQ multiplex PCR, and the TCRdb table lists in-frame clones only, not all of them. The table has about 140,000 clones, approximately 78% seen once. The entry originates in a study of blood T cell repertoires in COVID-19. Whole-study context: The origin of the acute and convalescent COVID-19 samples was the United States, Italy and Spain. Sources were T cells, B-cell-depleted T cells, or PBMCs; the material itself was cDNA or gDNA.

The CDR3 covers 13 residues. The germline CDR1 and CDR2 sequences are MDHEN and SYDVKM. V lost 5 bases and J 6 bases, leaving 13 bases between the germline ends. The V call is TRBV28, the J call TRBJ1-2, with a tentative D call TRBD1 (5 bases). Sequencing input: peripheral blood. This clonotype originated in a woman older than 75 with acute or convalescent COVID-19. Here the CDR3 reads CASSLLWGDGYTF. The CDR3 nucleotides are TGTGCCAGCAGTCTCCTTTGGGGGGATGGCTACACCTTC.